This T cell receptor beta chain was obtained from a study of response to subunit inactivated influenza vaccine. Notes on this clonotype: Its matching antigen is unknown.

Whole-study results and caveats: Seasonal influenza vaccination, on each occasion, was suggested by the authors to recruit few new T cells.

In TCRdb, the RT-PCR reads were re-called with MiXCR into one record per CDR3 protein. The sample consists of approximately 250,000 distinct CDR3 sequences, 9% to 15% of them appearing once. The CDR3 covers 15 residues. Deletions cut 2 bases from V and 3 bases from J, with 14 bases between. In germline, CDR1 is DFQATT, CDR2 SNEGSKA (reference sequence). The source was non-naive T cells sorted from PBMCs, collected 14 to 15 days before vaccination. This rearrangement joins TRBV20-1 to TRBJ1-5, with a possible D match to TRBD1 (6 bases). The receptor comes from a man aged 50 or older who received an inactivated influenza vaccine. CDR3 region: CSARPPDRNNQPQHF. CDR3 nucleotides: TGCAGTGCTAGACCACCGGACAGAAACAATCAGCCCCAGCATTTT.